Below are 22 T cell receptor beta chains sequenced from a single sample in a study of cytomegalovirus exposure and HLA in healthy donors. It was with 60 Vbeta and 13 Jbeta primers that the PCR ran. This table comes from immunoSEQ multiplex PCR, and its TCRdb copy is limited to in-frame clones, with some not included. The sample includes approximately 170,000 clones, about 63% of them seen just once. The sample comprised PBMCs. The source of these receptors is a woman aged 40 to 50 in good health and CMV-seropositive.

This sequence joins TRBV13 and TRBJ2-1; tentative D call: TRBD2 (6 bases). The germline V gene has CDR1 PRHDT and CDR2 FYEKMQ (reference sequence). V was cut by 4 bases and J by 7 bases, with 14 bases left in between. The CDR3 runs 14 residues. Here the CDR3 reads CASSSGLVINEQFF. CDR3 bases: TGTGCCAGCAGCTCGGGACTCGTGATAAATGAGCAGTTCTTC.

The chain uses TRBV5-1 and TRBJ2-1; TRBD1 agrees at 8 bases. V was pared by 4 bases and J by 5 bases, with 11 bases of the junction left unmatched. CDR1 is SGHRS, CDR2 YFSETQ, per germline. The CDR3 totals 16 residues. The DNA for the CDR3 is TGCGCCAGCAGCCCGAGGACAGGGTCGGTGCACAATGAGCAGTTCTTC. Encoded protein: CASSPRTGSVHNEQFF.

The V and J genes are TRBV19 and TRBJ1-2; tentatively, D is TRBD1 (6 bases). Germline-derived CDR1 and CDR2 are LNHDA and SQIVND (reference sequence). The CDR3 contains 15 residues. The ends were cut back, 4 bases at V and 4 bases at J, with 16 bases in the middle. The CDR3 spells CASSTASTGPYGYTF. The CDR3 coding sequence is TGTGCCAGTAGTACTGCCTCGACAGGCCCCTATGGCTACACCTTC.

The rearrangement joins TRBV7-9 to TRBJ1-4; tentatively, D is TRBD1 (6 bases). Germline V CDR1 and CDR2: SEHNR, FQNEAQ (reference sequence). Trimming left V 5 bases short and J 10 bases short, with 20 bases between. The CDR3 has 15 amino acids. The chain's CDR3 is CASSPGQPRTIKLFF. The CDR3 DNA reads TGTGCCAGCAGCCCCGGACAGCCCCGAACTATAAAACTGTTTTTT.

A note on this clone: Since the CDR3 does not end with the conserved phenylalanine or tryptophan, this likely comes from a read error. This chain uses TRBV6-5 with TRBJ2-7; D might be TRBD1 (6 bases). Trimming cost V 5 bases and J 6 bases, with 14 bases left between them. Germline V gives CDR1 MNHEY, CDR2 SVGAGI. CDR3 length: 13 amino acids. The CDR3 spells CASSPRTVPEQYL. DNA of the CDR3: TGTGCCAGCAGTCCCCGGACAGTCCCCGAGCAGTACCTC.

This clone turned up a few times. This rearrangement joins TRBV7-2 to TRBJ1-6, with TRBD1 identical over 9 bases. Germline V gene data show CDR1 as SGHTA and CDR2 as FQGNSA. The ends lost 5 bases at V and 10 bases at J; junction bases unmatched: 9. The CDR3 spans 15 residues. In nucleotides, the CDR3 is TGTGCCAGCAGCCCTGACAGGGGGAATTACTCACCCCTCCACTTT. Translated, it gives CASSPDRGNYSPLHF.

The rearrangement uses TRBV6-4 and TRBJ2-1, with a possible D match to TRBD2 (5 bases). There are 15 residues in the CDR3. Trimming removed 4 bases from V and 0 bases from J, with 10 bases in between. Germline values: CDR1 MRHNA, CDR2 SNTAGT. The CDR3: CASSAEESSYNEQFF. CDR3 DNA sequence: TGTGCCAGCAGTGCGGAGGAGAGCTCCTACAATGAGCAGTTCTTC.

This clone was recorded a few times. The chain is built from TRBV6-5 and TRBJ2-5, with unresolved D. Germline values: CDR1 MNHEY, CDR2 SVGAGI. Trimming cost V 0 bases and J 1 base, with 6 bases left between them. The CDR3 totals 14 residues. The CDR3 DNA follows: TGTGCCAGCAGTTACTCTCAGGCCCAAGAGACCCAGTACTTC. Its translation: CASSYSQAQETQYF.

In this sample, this clone turned up a few times. The V call is TRBV4-1, the J call TRBJ2-3; tentative D call: TRBD2 (5 bases). CDR1 is MGHRA and CDR2 is YSYEKL in the germline V gene. CDR3 length: 14 amino acids. V was cut by 1 base and J by 1 base, with 6 bases left in between. Here the CDR3 reads CASSQVGGTDTQYF. The CDR3 DNA is TGCGCCAGCAGCCAAGTCGGGGGCACAGATACGCAGTATTTT.

The chain has TRBV19 and TRBJ2-2, with D possibly matching TRBD2 (6 bases). CDR1 and CDR2 (germline): LNHDA, SQIVND (reference sequence). The CDR3 is 14 residues long. V was trimmed by 0 bases and J by 7 bases, leaving 9 bases between them. The CDR3 bases are TGTGCCAGTAGTATAGATGGAGGGATCGGGGAGCTGTTTTTT. Residues: CASSIDGGIGELFF.

The rearrangement links TRBV7-3 to TRBJ2-3; no firm D call. Germline values: CDR1 SGHTA, CDR2 FQGTGA. The CDR3 totals 12 residues. V was pared by 2 bases and J by 4 bases, with 4 bases between. CDR3 residues: CASSLLADTQYF. CDR3 nucleotides: TGTGCCAGCAGCTTACTCGCAGATACGCAGTATTTT.

The V gene is TRBV28, the J gene TRBJ2-7, with D maybe TRBD2 (5 bases). V was shortened by 2 bases and J by 7 bases, with 15 bases between the two germline ends. Germline CDR1 is MDHEN and CDR2 is SYDVKM. The CDR3 is 14 amino acids. In DNA, the CDR3 is TGTGCCAGCAGTTTAACCGACGGGGTGGGGGAGCAGTACTTC. This codes for CASSLTDGVGEQYF. The whole variable domain, filled in from reference TRBV28 and TRBJ2-7, reads DVKVTQSSRYLVKRTGEKVFLECVQDMDHENMFWYRQDPGLGLRLIYFSYDVKMKEKGDIPEGYSVSREKKERFSLILESASTNQTSMYLCASSLTDGVGEQYFGPGTRLTVT.

The J gene is TRBJ2-7, the V gene TRBV11-2; TRBD2 is a possible D gene (7 bases). V lost 1 base, J lost 6 bases, and 13 bases lay in between. Germline assignment: CDR1 SGHAT and CDR2 FQNNGV. This CDR3 contains 14 residues. The CDR3 DNA sequence: TGTGCCAGCAGCTTAGTGAGGGGGGGAGGCGAGCAGTACTTC. Its protein is CASSLVRGGGEQYF.

The V and J genes are TRBV10-3 and TRBJ1-1; 9 bases fit TRBD1. V shed 7 bases and J 5 bases; nucleotides not matched to a gene: 11. Per germline, CDR1 ENHRY and CDR2 SYGVKD. The CDR3 is 15 amino acids. For the CDR3, the DNA is TGTGCCATCACGCCGTTCGGGACAGGGCAGACTGAAGCTTTCTTT. Its translation is CAITPFGTGQTEAFF.

This chain joins TRBV7-8 and TRBJ1-2; weak D call: TRBD1 (5 bases). The CDR3 spans 15 residues. Germline loops: CDR1 SGHVS, CDR2 FQNEAQ. V was pared by 0 bases and J by 8 bases, with 16 bases between. The CDR3 sequence: CASSLALGGAGGYTF. CDR3 DNA sequence: TGTGCCAGCAGCTTAGCGTTGGGAGGGGCGGGGGGCTACACCTTC.

The rearrangement links TRBV5-1 to TRBJ2-7; a possible D gene is TRBD2 (5 bases). Germline loops: CDR1 SGHRS, CDR2 YFSETQ. This CDR3 region has 14 residues. The ends were cut back, 3 bases at V and 3 bases at J, with 13 bases in the middle. The CDR3 is CASSSRESHYEQYF. Written as DNA, the CDR3 is TGCGCCAGCAGCTCACGGGAATCTCACTACGAGCAGTACTTC.

CDR3 protein: CASSLAMPMGLAGQQETQYF. The CDR3 coding sequence is TGCGCCAGCAGCTTGGCCATGCCCATGGGACTAGCGGGGCAACAAGAGACCCAGTACTTC. The rearrangement joins TRBV5-1 to TRBJ2-5; TRBD2 matches at 13 bases. Germline assignment: CDR1 SGHRS and CDR2 YFSETQ. V trimming: 0 bases; J trimming: 2 bases; junction bases outside the gene matches: 13. The CDR3 totals 20 residues.

The rearrangement uses TRBV28 and TRBJ2-5, with no clear D. The V and J ends lost 4 bases and 5 bases respectively, with 8 bases between them. The CDR3 spans 12 residues. Germline loops: CDR1 MDHEN, CDR2 SYDVKM. CDR3 in amino acids: CASSSRPETQYF. CDR3 bases: TGTGCCAGCAGTTCTAGGCCCGAGACCCAGTACTTC.

V gene TRBV7-3 combines with J gene TRBJ2-3, with 7 bases that match TRBD2. CDR1 is SGHTA, CDR2 FQGTGA, per germline. The CDR3 has 15 residues. The V gene end was trimmed by 5 bases and the J gene end by 4 bases; junction bases not matched to a gene: 9. The CDR3 DNA reads TGTGCCAGCAGCCTCTGGGGGGGGTTCCCAGATACGCAGTATTTT. The encoded protein is CASSLWGGFPDTQYF. Full variable domain (remainder filled in from reference TRBV7-3 and TRBJ2-3): GAGVSQTPSNKVTEKGKYVELRCDPISGHTALYWYRQSLGQGPEFLIYFQGTGAADDSGLPNDRFFAVRPEGSVSTLKIQRTERGDSAVYLCASSLWGGFPDTQYFGPGTRLTVL.

The chain uses TRBV28 and TRBJ2-1; D possibly corresponds to TRBD1 (7 bases). This CDR3 has 17 residues. Germline CDR1 MDHEN, CDR2 SYDVKM. Trimming shortened V by 8 bases and J by 0 bases, and 20 bases separated the two germline ends. The CDR3 sequence is CASGGSPTGVSYNEQFF. DNA for the CDR3: TGTGCCAGCGGGGGGTCTCCCACAGGGGTCTCCTACAATGAGCAGTTCTTC.

The sample holds a few counts of this clone. The V and J genes are TRBV5-4 and TRBJ1-1; 9 bases are shared with TRBD1. The germline CDR1 and CDR2 sequences are SGHNT and YYREEE (reference sequence). V was pared by 4 bases and J by 9 bases, with 13 bases of the junction left unmatched. The CDR3 extends over 15 amino acids. The CDR3: CASSPEGTGFRQAFF. The CDR3 DNA reads TGTGCCAGCAGCCCGGAGGGGACAGGGTTTAGGCAAGCTTTCTTT. Full variable domain (rest looked up from reference TRBV5-4 and TRBJ1-1): ETGVTQSPTHLIKTRGQQVTLRCSSQSGHNTVSWYQQALGQGPQFIFQYYREEENGRGNFPPRFSGLQFPNYSSELNVNALELDDSALYLCASSPEGTGFRQAFFGQGTRLTVV.

This clone occurred once. The chain joins TRBV4-1 to TRBJ1-4; D perhaps matches TRBD1 (6 bases). This CDR3 has 15 residues. Trimming pared 1 base from V and 4 bases from J, leaving 10 bases between. CDR1 MGHRA and CDR2 YSYEKL come from the germline V gene. CDR3 bases: TGCGCCAGCAGCCAAGGCAGGGGTGGTAATGAAAAACTGTTTTTT. Translated: CASSQGRGGNEKLFF.